A single sample gave rise to the 29 T cell receptor beta chains below, sequenced in a study of cytomegalovirus exposure and HLA in healthy donors. PCR primers comprised 60 Vbeta and 13 Jbeta primers. Assay: immunoSEQ multiplex PCR; the TCRdb copy retains only in-frame clones and omits some. Of roughly 200,000 clones in the sample, around 80% were seen once. Sequenced input: PBMCs. All receptors derive from a woman between 25 and 40 years old in good health and CMV-seropositive.

This clone was detected many times. This chain connects TRBV6-4 to TRBJ2-2, with 10 positions matching TRBD2. The CDR3 loop spans 15 amino acids. The V gene end was trimmed by 2 bases and the J gene end by 3 bases; junction bases not matched to a gene: 0. Per germline, CDR1 MRHNA and CDR2 SNTAGT. The CDR3 loop is CASSDGLADTGELFF. For the CDR3, the DNA is TGTGCCAGCAGTGACGGACTAGCGGACACCGGGGAGCTGTTTTTT.

A single count supports this clone. The chain couples TRBV6-5 to TRBJ1-6; unclear D gene. With 2 bases removed from V and 9 bases from J, the gap between germline ends came to 14 bases. This CDR3 spans 15 amino acids. Per germline, CDR1 MNHEY and CDR2 SVGAGI. The CDR3 loop is CASSYGGISGSPLHF. For the CDR3, the DNA is TGTGCCAGCAGTTACGGTGGAATTAGCGGTTCACCCCTCCACTTT.

This clone was seen a handful of times. This chain links TRBV15 with TRBJ2-7; 13 bases align to TRBD2. The trim removed 0 bases at V and 0 bases at J, leaving 5 bases unmatched. Germline CDR1 reads LNHNV; CDR2 reads YYDKDF (reference sequence). This CDR3 has 18 amino acids. Here the CDR3 reads CATSRDELAGGSSYEQYF. As DNA, the CDR3 is TGTGCCACCAGCAGAGATGAACTAGCGGGAGGGAGCTCCTACGAGCAGTACTTC.

In its sample, this clone was seen a few times. The chain has TRBV4-3 and TRBJ1-1; D is perhaps TRBD1 (6 bases). This CDR3 has 14 amino acids. With 2 bases removed from V and 4 bases from J, the gap between germline ends came to 11 bases. Germline V gene sequence: CDR1 LGHNA, CDR2 YSLEER. CDR3 DNA: TGCGCCAGCAGCCAAATGACAGGTATCACTGAAGCTTTCTTT. It encodes CASSQMTGITEAFF.

V gene TRBV27 combines with J gene TRBJ2-6, with a tentative D call TRBD1 (5 bases). Trimming removed 6 bases at V and 1 base at J, with 16 bases between. CDR1 MNHEY and CDR2 SMNVEV come from the germline V gene (reference sequence). This CDR3 is 17 amino acids long. CDR3 in amino acids: CASSLDSSASGANVLTF. DNA of the CDR3: TGTGCCAGCAGCCTCGACAGCTCAGCATCTGGGGCCAACGTCCTGACTTTC.

J is TRBJ1-6 and V is TRBV5-1, with D uncertain. V was trimmed by 4 bases and J by 3 bases, leaving 14 bases between them. Germline V gives CDR1 SGHRS, CDR2 YFSETQ. The CDR3 is made up of 16 amino acids. DNA for the CDR3: TGCGCCAGCAGCCCGATGCGGCAGAGCTATAATTCACCCCTCCACTTT. Its translation is CASSPMRQSYNSPLHF.

This chain uses TRBV5-5 with TRBJ1-2; TRBD1 agrees at 11 bases. Trimming at V came to 3 bases and at J to 3 bases, leaving 4 bases not matched to a gene. This CDR3 has 15 residues. Germline-derived CDR1 and CDR2 are SGHKS and YYEKEE (reference sequence). The DNA for the CDR3 is TGTGCCAGCAGCTGGGGACAGGGGGACTACTATGGCTACACCTTC. This codes for CASSWGQGDYYGYTF.

V usage is TRBV18 and J usage is TRBJ1-1, with a tentative D call TRBD1 (5 bases). Germline V CDR1 and CDR2: KGHSH, LQKENI. The CDR3 is made up of 15 amino acids. V lost 10 bases to trimming and J lost 3 bases, with 21 bases between them. This chain's CDR3 is CANSQSTAGHTEAFF. CDR3 bases: TGTGCCAACTCCCAATCGACGGCGGGGCACACTGAAGCTTTCTTT.

The chain combines TRBV11-2 with TRBJ1-5; D is uncertain. The CDR3 consists of 13 residues. V dropped 4 bases and J dropped 0 bases, with 4 bases sitting between them. Germline V gene lookup returns CDR1 SGHAT and CDR2 FQNNGV. The CDR3 protein is CASSSNSNQPQHF. CDR3 nucleotide sequence: TGTGCCAGCAGCTCTAATAGCAATCAGCCCCAGCATTTT.

This sequence joins TRBV2 and TRBJ2-3; a weak D match, TRBD2 (5 bases). CDR3 length equals 14 residues. Germline CDR1 reads SNHLY; CDR2 reads FYNNEI. The V end was cut by 2 bases, the J end by 6 bases, with 12 bases between. The CDR3 sequence: CASSEITERDTQYF. The CDR3, as DNA: TGTGCCAGCAGTGAAATTACGGAGCGGGATACGCAGTATTTT.

This chain links TRBV29-1 with TRBJ2-1, with D unresolved. Trimming took 5 bases from V and 6 from J, leaving 11 bases between them. The CDR3 length is 12 residues. Germline V gene lookup returns CDR1 SQVTM and CDR2 ANQGSEA. DNA of the CDR3: TGCAGCGTTATATTAGAGGTCAATGAGCAGTTCTTC. This codes for CSVILEVNEQFF.

The chain employs TRBV2 and TRBJ2-5; no definite D call. The V gene's germline CDR1 is SNHLY and CDR2 FYNNEI. The V end was cut by 8 bases, the J end by 3 bases, with 7 bases between. The CDR3 sequence is 11 residues long. The CDR3, as DNA: TGTGCCAGCTGTGCGGAAGAGACCCAGTACTTC. Protein product: CASCAEETQYF.

The chain couples TRBV11-2 to TRBJ2-6, with D possibly being TRBD2 (5 bases). The CDR3 has 14 residues. Germline V gene sequence: CDR1 SGHAT, CDR2 FQNNGV. The V and J ends lost 8 bases and 4 bases respectively, with 12 bases between them. DNA of the CDR3: TGTGCCAGCGTCCGGGGTTCAGGGGCCAACGTCCTGACTTTC. As protein: CASVRGSGANVLTF. The complete variable domain, with remaining parts taken from reference TRBV11-2 and TRBJ2-6, reads EAGVAQSPRYKIIEKRQSVAFWCNPISGHATLYWYQQILGQGPKLLIQFQNNGVVDDSQLPKDRFSAERLKGVDSTLKIQPAKLEDSAVYLCASVRGSGANVLTFGAGSRLTVL.

In its sample, this clone was seen once. This rearrangement joins TRBV18 to TRBJ2-1; D not certain. The V end was cut by 2 bases, the J end by 0 bases, with 11 bases between. The CDR3 runs to 16 residues. Germline loops: CDR1 KGHSH, CDR2 LQKENI. This chain's CDR3 is CASSPSSVTSYNEQFF. CDR3 sequence (DNA): TGTGCCAGCTCACCATCATCAGTTACCTCCTACAATGAGCAGTTCTTC.

This chain links TRBV30 with TRBJ1-2; the D gene is possibly TRBD1 (5 bases). The CDR3 spans 17 residues. With 1 base removed from V and 2 bases from J, the gap between germline ends came to 20 bases. CDR1 and CDR2 (germline): GTSNPN, SVGIG (reference sequence). The CDR3 DNA is TGTGCCTGGAGTGACACCTCCCCGCTAGGGGCGAACTATGGCTACACCTTC. It codes for CAWSDTSPLGANYGYTF. Complete variable domain (other parts from reference TRBV30 and TRBJ1-2): SQTIHQWPATLVQPVGSPLSLECTVEGTSNPNLYWYRQAAGRGLQLLFYSVGIGQISSEVPQNLSASRPQDRQFILSSKKLLLSDSGFYLCAWSDTSPLGANYGYTFGSGTRLTVV.

The V gene is TRBV4-2, the J gene TRBJ2-3; possible D gene TRBD1, 6 bases. The CDR3 is 15 residues long. Trimming removed 3 bases at V and 4 bases at J, with 14 bases between. Germline-derived CDR1 and CDR2 are LGHNA and YNFKEQ. The CDR3 nucleotides are TGTGCCAGCAGCCAGGGGGCAGGAGCATCAGATACGCAGTATTTT. This sequence encodes CASSQGAGASDTQYF.

J is TRBJ1-4 and V is TRBV7-9; perhaps TRBD1 as D (6 bases). Germline V gene lookup returns CDR1 SEHNR and CDR2 FQNEAQ (reference sequence). The CDR3 has 13 residues. V shed 5 bases and J shed 8 bases, with 12 bases lying between them. Here the CDR3 DNA reads TGTGCCAGCAGCCCCTTCACAGGGGAAAAACTGTTTTTT. Its protein product is CASSPFTGEKLFF.

The chain is built from TRBV20-1 and TRBJ2-5; the D is unclear. CDR3 size: 11 residues. The ends were cut back, 3 bases at V and 7 bases at J, with 9 bases in the middle. Germline V gene data show CDR1 as DFQATT and CDR2 as SNEGSKA (reference sequence). CDR3 sequence (DNA): TGCAGTGCTAGCCTAGATGGGACCCAGTACTTC. It translates to CSASLDGTQYF.

The chain is built from TRBV9 and TRBJ2-7; 13 nucleotides line up with TRBD2. This CDR3 spans 16 amino acids. Trimming removed 4 bases from V and 2 bases from J; junction bases left unmatched: 6. Per germline, CDR1 SGDLS and CDR2 YYNGEE. The CDR3 DNA reads as TGTGCCAGCAGCCCATCCGGACTAGCGGGGGCCTACGAGCAGTACTTC. It is translated as CASSPSGLAGAYEQYF.

The CDR3 region has the DNA TGTGCCAGCCAAGTACCGGGACTGGCCTACGAGCAGTACTTC. Translating gives CASQVPGLAYEQYF. The genes are TRBV2 and TRBJ2-7; the D gene is possibly TRBD2 (6 bases). Trimming shortened V by 8 bases and J by 2 bases, and 16 bases separated the two germline ends. The germline gives CDR1 SNHLY, CDR2 FYNNEI. The CDR3 loop spans 14 amino acids. Using reference TRBV2 and TRBJ2-7 for the parts outside the CDR3, the full variable domain is EPEVTQTPSHQVTQMGQEVILRCVPISNHLYFYWYRQILGQKVEFLVSFYNNEISEKSEIFDDQFSVERPDGSNFTLKIRSTKLEDSAMYFCASQVPGLAYEQYFGPGTRLTVT.

This clone came up once. The chain couples TRBV4-3 to TRBJ2-1, with D maybe TRBD1 (5 bases). V gave up 5 bases and J gave up 6 bases, with 17 bases separating them. Germline V gives CDR1 LGHNA, CDR2 YSLEER. This CDR3 spans 15 amino acids. This chain's CDR3 is CASSDSLARGNEQFF. CDR3 DNA: TGCGCCAGCAGCGACTCGCTTGCTAGGGGCAATGAGCAGTTCTTC.

This clone was counted a few times. This chain uses TRBV27 with TRBJ2-5; TRBD2 matches 9 bases. In germline, CDR1 is MNHEY, CDR2 SMNVEV (reference sequence). Germline trimming cut 5 bases from V and 3 bases from J; bases unmatched to any gene: 7. This CDR3 spans 15 amino acids. DNA for the CDR3: TGTGCCAGCAGTCTCTTAGCGGGGGTGAAAGAGACCCAGTACTTC. Translation gives CASSLLAGVKETQYF.

The chain has TRBV5-1 and TRBJ2-7; weak D call: TRBD2 (5 bases). Germline CDR1 reads SGHRS; CDR2 reads YFSETQ. The CDR3 runs to 14 residues. Trimming removed 3 bases from V and 6 bases from J, with 16 bases in between. CDR3 loop: CASSSAGGYVEQYF. The CDR3 DNA follows: TGCGCCAGCAGCTCCGCGGGTGGGTATGTCGAGCAGTACTTC.

The chain combines TRBV29-1 with TRBJ1-2; unclear D gene. V gave up 4 bases and J gave up 6 bases, with 18 bases separating them. The CDR3 covers 14 residues. Germline CDR1 is SQVTM and CDR2 is ANQGSEA. This CDR3 is CSVVVTEEGDGYTF. The CDR3 DNA follows: TGCAGCGTTGTGGTAACCGAGGAGGGTGATGGCTACACCTTC.

The V and J genes are TRBV29-1 and TRBJ1-2; D gene ambiguous. Germline-derived CDR1 and CDR2 are SQVTM and ANQGSEA. The CDR3 totals 14 residues. Trimming removed 2 bases at V and 4 bases at J, with 14 bases between. The CDR3, as DNA: TGCAGCGTTGAAACTGAACAGTTTGCCTATGGCTACACCTTC. Translation: CSVETEQFAYGYTF. Filled out from reference TRBV29-1 and TRBJ1-2, the complete variable domain reads SAVISQKPSRDICQRGTSLTIQCQVDSQVTMMFWYRQQPGQSLTLIATANQGSEATYESGFVIDKFPISRPNLTFSTLTVSNMSPEDSSIYLCSVETEQFAYGYTFGSGTRLTVV.

This sequence joins TRBV27 and TRBJ2-7, with 7 bases identical to TRBD1. Germline V gives CDR1 MNHEY, CDR2 SMNVEV (reference sequence). The CDR3 runs 14 residues. V shed 11 bases and J 5 bases; nucleotides not matched to a gene: 15. The DNA for the CDR3 is TGTGCCGTAAAGAGGACAGGTTCATCTAACGAGCAGTACTTC. Encoded protein: CAVKRTGSSNEQYF.

This clone was observed a handful of times. The chain employs TRBV4-2 and TRBJ1-5; tentative D call: TRBD1 (5 bases). Deletions cut 0 bases from V and 0 bases from J, with 12 bases between. Looked up from germline, CDR1 is LGHNA and CDR2 is YNFKEQ. The CDR3 is made up of 17 amino acids. The CDR3 is CASSQDRSRASNQPQHF. CDR3 DNA sequence: TGTGCCAGCAGCCAAGATAGGTCCAGGGCTAGCAATCAGCCCCAGCATTTT.

A few counts support this clone. The J gene is TRBJ2-7, the V gene TRBV4-1; weak D call: TRBD2 (5 bases). V was shortened by 5 bases and J by 0 bases, with 14 bases between the two germline ends. The CDR3 length is 15 residues. Germline CDR1 and CDR2: MGHRA and YSYEKL. CDR3 sequence reads: CASSFVGGRSYEQYF. The CDR3 DNA reads TGCGCCAGCAGCTTCGTAGGAGGACGCTCCTACGAGCAGTACTTC.

With respect to this clone: Other DNA variants within this sample encode the same CDR3. The rearrangement joins TRBV9 to TRBJ1-2, with D unclear. V lost 0 bases and J lost 2, with 5 bases in between. The CDR3 contains 13 residues. The V gene's germline CDR1 is SGDLS and CDR2 YYNGEE. The CDR3 is CASSVDSNYGYTF. The CDR3 region has the DNA TGTGCCAGCAGCGTAGACTCGAACTATGGCTACACCTTC.